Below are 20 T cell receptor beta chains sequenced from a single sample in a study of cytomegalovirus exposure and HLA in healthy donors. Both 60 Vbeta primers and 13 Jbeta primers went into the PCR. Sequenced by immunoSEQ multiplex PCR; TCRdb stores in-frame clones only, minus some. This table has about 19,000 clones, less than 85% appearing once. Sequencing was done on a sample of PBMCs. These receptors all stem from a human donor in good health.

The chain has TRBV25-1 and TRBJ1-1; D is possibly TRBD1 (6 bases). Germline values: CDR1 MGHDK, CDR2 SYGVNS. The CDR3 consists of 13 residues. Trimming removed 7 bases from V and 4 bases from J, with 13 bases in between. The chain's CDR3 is CASTHQGTTEAFF. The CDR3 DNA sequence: TGTGCCAGCACCCACCAGGGGACCACTGAAGCTTTCTTT.

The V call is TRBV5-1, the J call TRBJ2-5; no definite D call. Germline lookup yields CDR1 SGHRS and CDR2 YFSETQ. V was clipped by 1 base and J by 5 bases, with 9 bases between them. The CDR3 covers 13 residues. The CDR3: CASSLTNGETQYF. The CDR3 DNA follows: TGCGCCAGCAGCTTGACAAATGGTGAGACCCAGTACTTC.

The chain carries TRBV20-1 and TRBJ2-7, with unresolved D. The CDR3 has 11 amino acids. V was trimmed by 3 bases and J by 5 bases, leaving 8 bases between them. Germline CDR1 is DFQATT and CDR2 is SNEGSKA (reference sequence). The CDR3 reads CSASLRDEQYF. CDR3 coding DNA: TGCAGTGCTAGTCTCCGGGACGAGCAGTACTTC.

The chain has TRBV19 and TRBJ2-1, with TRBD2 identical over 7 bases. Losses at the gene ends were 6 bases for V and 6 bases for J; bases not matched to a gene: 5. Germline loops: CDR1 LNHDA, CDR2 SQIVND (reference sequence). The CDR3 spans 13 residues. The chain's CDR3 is CASSPTSFNEQFF. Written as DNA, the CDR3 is TGTGCCAGTAGCCCGACTAGCTTCAATGAGCAGTTCTTC.

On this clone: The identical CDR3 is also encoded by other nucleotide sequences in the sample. Here the CDR3 reads CASSRLRQETQYF. The CDR3, as DNA: TGCGCCAGCAGCCGACTGCGCCAAGAGACCCAGTACTTC. J is TRBJ2-5 and V is TRBV5-1, with D unresolved. This CDR3 contains 13 residues. Germline-derived CDR1 and CDR2 are SGHRS and YFSETQ. V was pared by 4 bases and J by 1 base, with 8 bases between.

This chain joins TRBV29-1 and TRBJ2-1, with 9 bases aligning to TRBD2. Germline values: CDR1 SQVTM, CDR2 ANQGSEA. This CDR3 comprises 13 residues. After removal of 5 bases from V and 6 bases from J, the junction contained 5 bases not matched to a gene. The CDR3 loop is CSVLAGVGNEQFF. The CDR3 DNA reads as TGCAGCGTTTTAGCGGGAGTGGGCAATGAGCAGTTCTTC.

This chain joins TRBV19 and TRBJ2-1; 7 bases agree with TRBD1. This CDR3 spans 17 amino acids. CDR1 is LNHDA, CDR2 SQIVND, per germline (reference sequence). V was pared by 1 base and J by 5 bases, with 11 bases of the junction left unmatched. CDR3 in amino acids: CASSIAERTGIDNEQFF. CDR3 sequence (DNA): TGTGCCAGTAGTATAGCCGAGAGGACAGGCATCGACAATGAGCAGTTCTTC.

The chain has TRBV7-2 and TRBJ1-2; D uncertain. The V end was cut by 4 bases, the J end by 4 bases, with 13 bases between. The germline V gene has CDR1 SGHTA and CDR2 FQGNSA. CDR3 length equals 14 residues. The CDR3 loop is CASSSLDIPYGYTF. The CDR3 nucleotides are TGTGCCAGCAGCTCCCTCGACATACCCTATGGCTACACCTTC.

CDR3 DNA: TGTGCCAGCAGTCCACCTCGGGTTAGCGGGGGGGCGAATGAGCAGTTCTTC. This codes for CASSPPRVSGGANEQFF. The rearrangement uses TRBV11-2 and TRBJ2-1, with 11 bases identical to TRBD2. This CDR3 contains 17 residues. CDR1 is SGHAT, CDR2 FQNNGV, per germline. With V trimmed by 6 bases and J by 7 bases, 14 bases remained unmatched.

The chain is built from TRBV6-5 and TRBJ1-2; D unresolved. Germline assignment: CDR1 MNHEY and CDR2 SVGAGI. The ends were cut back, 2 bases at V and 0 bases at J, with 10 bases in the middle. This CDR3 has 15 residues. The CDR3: CASSYLLQPNYGYTF. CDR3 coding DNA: TGTGCCAGCAGTTACCTTTTACAGCCTAACTATGGCTACACCTTC.

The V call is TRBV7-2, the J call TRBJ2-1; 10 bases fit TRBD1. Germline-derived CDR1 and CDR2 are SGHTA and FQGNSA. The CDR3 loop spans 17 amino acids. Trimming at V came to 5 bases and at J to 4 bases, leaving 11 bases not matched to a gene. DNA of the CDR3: TGTGCCAGCAGCCCTCGGACAGGGGGGATTGCTTACAATGAGCAGTTCTTC. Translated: CASSPRTGGIAYNEQFF.

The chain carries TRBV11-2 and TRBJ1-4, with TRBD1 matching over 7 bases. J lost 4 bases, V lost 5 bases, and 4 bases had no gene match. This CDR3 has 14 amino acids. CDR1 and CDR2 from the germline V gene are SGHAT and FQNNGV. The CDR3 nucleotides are TGTGCCAGCAGCAGGGGACAGCTTAATGAAAAACTGTTTTTT. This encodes CASSRGQLNEKLFF.

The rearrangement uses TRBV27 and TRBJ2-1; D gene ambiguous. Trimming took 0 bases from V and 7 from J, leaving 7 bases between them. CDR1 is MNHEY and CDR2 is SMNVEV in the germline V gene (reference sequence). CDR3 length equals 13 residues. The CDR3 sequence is CASSLSDKNEQFF. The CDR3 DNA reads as TGTGCCAGCAGTTTATCCGACAAAAATGAGCAGTTCTTC.

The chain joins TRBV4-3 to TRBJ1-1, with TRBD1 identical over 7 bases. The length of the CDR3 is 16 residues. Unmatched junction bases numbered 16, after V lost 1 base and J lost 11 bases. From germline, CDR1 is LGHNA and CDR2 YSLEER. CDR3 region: CASSQGSRTGFKEAFF. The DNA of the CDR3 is TGCGCCAGCAGCCAAGGTTCCCGGACAGGTTTTAAGGAGGCTTTCTTT.

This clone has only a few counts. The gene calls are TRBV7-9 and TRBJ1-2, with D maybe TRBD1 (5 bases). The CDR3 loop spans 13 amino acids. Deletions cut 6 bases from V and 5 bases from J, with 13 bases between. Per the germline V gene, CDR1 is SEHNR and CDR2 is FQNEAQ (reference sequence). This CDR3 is CASRGGAQYGYTF. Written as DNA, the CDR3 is TGTGCCAGCAGAGGAGGGGCCCAGTATGGCTACACCTTC.

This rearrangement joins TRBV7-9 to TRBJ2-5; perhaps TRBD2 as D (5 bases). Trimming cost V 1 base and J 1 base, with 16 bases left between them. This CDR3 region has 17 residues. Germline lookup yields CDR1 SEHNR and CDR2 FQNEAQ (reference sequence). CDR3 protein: CASSLVPSGVSQETQYF. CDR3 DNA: TGTGCCAGCAGCTTAGTGCCCTCCGGGGTCTCCCAAGAGACCCAGTACTTC.

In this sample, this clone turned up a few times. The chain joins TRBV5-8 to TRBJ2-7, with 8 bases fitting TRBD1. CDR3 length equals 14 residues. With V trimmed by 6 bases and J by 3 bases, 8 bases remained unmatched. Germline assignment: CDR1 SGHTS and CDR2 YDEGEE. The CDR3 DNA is TGTGCCAGCAATTCGGACAGGGACGACTACGAGCAGTACTTC. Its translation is CASNSDRDDYEQYF.

CDR3 sequence (DNA): TGTGCCAGCAGCTTAAGGGGAGGGGGCCAAGAGACCCAGTACTTC. It specifies CASSLRGGGQETQYF. V gene TRBV7-9 combines with J gene TRBJ2-5; tentatively, D is TRBD2 (7 bases). The V gene lost 2 bases and the J gene lost 1 base, with 11 bases spanning the gap. CDR3 length: 15 amino acids. Germline-derived CDR1 and CDR2 are SEHNR and FQNEAQ (reference sequence).

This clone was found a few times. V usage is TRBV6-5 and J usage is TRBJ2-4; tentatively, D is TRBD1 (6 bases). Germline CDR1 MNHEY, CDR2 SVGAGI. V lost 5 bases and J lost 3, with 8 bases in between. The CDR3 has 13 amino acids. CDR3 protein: CASSETGKNIQYF. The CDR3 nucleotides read TGTGCCAGCAGTGAGACAGGCAAAAACATTCAGTACTTC.

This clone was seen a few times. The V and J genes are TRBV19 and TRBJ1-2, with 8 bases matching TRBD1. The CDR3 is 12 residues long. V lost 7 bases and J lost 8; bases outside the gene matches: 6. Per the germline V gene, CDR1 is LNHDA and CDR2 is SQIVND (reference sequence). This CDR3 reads CASMATGVGYTF. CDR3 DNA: TGTGCCAGTATGGCGACAGGGGTAGGCTACACCTTC.